The present TCR gamma chain was sequenced within a study of intestinal T cells in coeliac disease (TCRdb year 2020). General notes on the study: In the TRG cohort, the mean age of coeliac patients was more than 15 years compared with under 60 years for controls, so the coeliac patients were much younger than the controls. The TCR-delta (TRD) cohort included duodenal biopsies from around eleven coeliac disease patients and around eleven non-coeliac controls. Duodenal biopsies from over 30 coeliac disease patients and approximately 23 non-coeliac controls were included in a second, larger TCR-gamma (TRG) cohort. Study-wide conclusions, independent of this receptor: There was no way to tell repeated CDR3 amino acid sequences apart from PCR duplicates. In training, clustering based on TRD kmers put all 20 or so biopsies in the right class, and the reported leave-one-out accuracy was more than 75%. Coeliac and control groups differed significantly in age, although an age-split analysis did not yield significant classification. FFPE-derived DNA was found to be relatively degraded, and loss of a proportion of TCR sequences in each sample was likely caused by this degradation. TRG clustering correctly classified most of the roughly 54 biopsies (about 94%), with a reported leave-one-out accuracy of around 90%.

The CDR3 runs 13 amino acids, cysteine and phenylalanine included. The read is trimmed to its CDR3 DNA, 39 bases read in frame from base 1. Note on this clone: No cognate antigen has been identified for it. A read error is likely here: a far larger clone is one base away. At the DNA level, this CDR3 is encoded by other sequences in the same sample as well.

Libraries were built with multiplex PCR. Sequencing was carried out with an Ion Torrent PGM. TRG repertoires were amplified from 150 to 250 ng of biopsy DNA with the LymphoTrack kit, in which Illumina adapters are carried by the primers. TRG amplicons were purified with AMPure XP beads, quantified on a 2100 Bioanalyzer, and pooled equimolarly. An Ion PGM instrument was used to sequence the TRG libraries. Per the original workflow: Reads in which more than 10% of nucleotides fell below the per-patient third-quartile quality score were removed with FastX. Alignment of reads was performed with IMGT/HighV-QUEST so that V, D and J genes were assigned, CDR3 regions were identified and functionality was assessed. After the sequences were translated into amino acids, every sequence predicted to be non-functional was thrown out. CDR3s were broken into kmers both with and without positional annotation, kmer frequencies were analysed by PCA, and samples were clustered using each of the 1023 combinations of PCs 1-10. Leave-one-out cross-validation was used to validate the classification, with parameters re-optimised on the remaining samples in each round. Shannon diversity was calculated using the vegan R package from repeated random subsamples equal to the lowest read count. TCRdb reprocessed the public reads with the caller CATT; rows with the same DNA were merged afterwards. The V and J calls and clone size come from TCRdb's table, not from the authors' own analysis. For this sample there are about 380 gamma-chain clones; 44% appear just once. The ten largest clones add up to around 47% of the sample.

Genomic DNA was extracted with the QIAamp DNA FFPE tissue kit from ten 5-um FFPE scrolls per case. Classification of coeliac disease based on the TCR repertoire was tested using fully anonymised formalin-fixed paraffin-embedded duodenal biopsies that were surplus to diagnostic needs. Controls had no clinical or histological suspicion of coeliac disease and underwent upper endoscopy for reflux, dyspepsia or gastritis. The sequence came from a human donor who served as a control with a normal duodenal biopsy, not a healthy volunteer. The sequenced sample was a duodenal biopsy. This chain is built from TRGV10 and TRGJP2. Being an ORF, TRGV10 has a function that is uncertain. The DNA sequence is as follows: TGTGCTGCGTGCTTTAGTAGTGATTGGATCAAGACGTTC. It translates to CAACFSSDWIKTF.